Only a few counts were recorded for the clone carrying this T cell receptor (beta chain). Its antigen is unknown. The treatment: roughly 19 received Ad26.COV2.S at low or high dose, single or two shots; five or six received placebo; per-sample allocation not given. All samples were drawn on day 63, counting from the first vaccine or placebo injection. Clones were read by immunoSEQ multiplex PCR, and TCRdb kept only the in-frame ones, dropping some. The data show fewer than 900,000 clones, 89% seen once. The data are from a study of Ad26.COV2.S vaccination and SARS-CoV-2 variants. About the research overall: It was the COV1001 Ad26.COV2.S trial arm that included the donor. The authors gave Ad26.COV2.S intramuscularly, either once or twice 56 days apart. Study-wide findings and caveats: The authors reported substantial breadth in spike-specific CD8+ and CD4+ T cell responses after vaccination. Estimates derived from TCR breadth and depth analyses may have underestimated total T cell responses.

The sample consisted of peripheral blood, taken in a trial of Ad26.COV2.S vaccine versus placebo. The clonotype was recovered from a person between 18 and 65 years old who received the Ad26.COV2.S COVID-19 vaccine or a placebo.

The CDR3 loop is CASREREANTEAFF. The CDR3, as DNA: TGTGCCAGCAGGGAAAGGGAGGCGAACACTGAAGCTTTCTTT. The J gene is TRBJ1-1, the V gene TRBV2; D is uncertain. The CDR3 extends over 14 amino acids. The germline gives CDR1 SNHLY, CDR2 FYNNEI. V was shortened by 6 bases and J by 1 base, with 12 bases between the two germline ends.